A selection of T cell receptor beta chains follows, all from one sample in a study of control samples from healthy donors and cancer patients. Assay used: immunoSEQ multiplex PCR; TCRdb lists only in-frame clones, some missing. The table records 250,000 to 300,000 clones, 82% of them present only once. Sequences were obtained from PBMCs. The source is a woman aged 55-69 years with lung cancer. The conserved cysteine and the conserved F or W are not part of the CDR3 here.

v_call: TRBV10-1; j_call: TRBJ1-5; cdr3_aa: ASSDSGQNQPQH
v_call: TRBV6-1; j_call: TRBJ1-2; cdr3_aa: ASSEATGGFYGYT
v_call: TRBV4-1; j_call: TRBJ1-1; cdr3_aa: ASSQAPLSQSRGLKTEAF
v_call: TRBV21-1; j_call: TRBJ2-7; cdr3_aa: VSRKRSEYTYEQY
v_call: TRBV6-1; j_call: TRBJ1-5; cdr3_aa: ASSEVGQGNQPQH
v_call: TRBV18; j_call: TRBJ1-5; cdr3_aa: ASSPPGGGNQPQH
v_call: TRBV7-6; j_call: TRBJ2-7; cdr3_aa: ASSPTPNSPEQY
v_call: TRBV5-1; j_call: TRBJ2-2; cdr3_aa: ASSLGPTTGELF
v_call: TRBV12-5; j_call: TRBJ2-7; cdr3_aa: ASGLGGDAHEQY
v_call: TRBV6-6; j_call: TRBJ2-5; cdr3_aa: ASSYMTAGETQY
v_call: TRBV11-2; j_call: TRBJ2-5; cdr3_aa: ASSPRTGGETQY
v_call: TRBV5-4; j_call: TRBJ2-1; cdr3_aa: ASSARQADNEQF
v_call: TRBV9; j_call: TRBJ2-3; cdr3_aa: ASSVAGGGSTDTQY
v_call: TRBV7-3; j_call: TRBJ2-2; cdr3_aa: ASSLMGTSGGFTGELF
v_call: TRBV5-4; j_call: TRBJ1-6; cdr3_aa: ASSLDLVRGVSPLH
v_call: TRBV5-1; j_call: TRBJ2-1; cdr3_aa: ASSGPGQDNEQF
v_call: TRBV7-9; j_call: TRBJ1-1; cdr3_aa: ASSLGASGRGAF
v_call: TRBV5-1; j_call: TRBJ2-3; cdr3_aa: ASSGTGTGGSDTQY
v_call: TRBV7-2; j_call: TRBJ2-2; cdr3_aa: ASSSGGAYTGELF
v_call: TRBV12-3/TRBV12-4; j_call: TRBJ1-3; cdr3_aa: ASSPSGNTIY
v_call: TRBV28; j_call: TRBJ2-2; cdr3_aa: ASSTQEDTGELF
v_call: TRBV10-1; j_call: TRBJ1-5; cdr3_aa: ASICPGTENSNQPQH
v_call: TRBV30; j_call: TRBJ2-7; cdr3_aa: AWSVSGGIYEQY
v_call: TRBV11-2; j_call: TRBJ2-7; cdr3_aa: ASSSLVGTGGTYEQY
v_call: TRBV7-3; j_call: TRBJ2-7; cdr3_aa: ASSPSQGVGNEQY
v_call: TRBV6-2/TRBV6-3; j_call: TRBJ2-1; cdr3_aa: ASSTRLAGGPTSSYNEQF
v_call: TRBV5-1; j_call: TRBJ2-1; cdr3_aa: ASSLGGTVVHEQF
v_call: TRBV7-3; j_call: TRBJ2-2; cdr3_aa: ASSPRQGGTGELF
v_call: TRBV11-1; j_call: TRBJ2-2; cdr3_aa: ASSFRGGGELF
v_call: TRBV28; j_call: TRBJ2-7; cdr3_aa: ASSLSSYEQY
v_call: TRBV15; j_call: TRBJ2-7; cdr3_aa: ATSRDLPYEQY
v_call: TRBV4-2; j_call: TRBJ2-3; cdr3_aa: ASSRLAADTQY
v_call: TRBV27; j_call: TRBJ2-5; cdr3_aa: ASSLRSTTSGSLGETQY
v_call: TRBV7-9; j_call: TRBJ1-2; cdr3_aa: ASSSRPGFGYT
v_call: TRBV19; j_call: TRBJ2-5; cdr3_aa: ASSILGAQETQY
v_call: TRBV11-2; j_call: TRBJ1-1; cdr3_aa: ASSFLSGLNTEAF
v_call: TRBV21-1; j_call: TRBJ1-6; cdr3_aa: ASRGGENSPLH
v_call: TRBV6-5; j_call: TRBJ2-5; cdr3_aa: ASRPPKGTQY
v_call: TRBV4-2; j_call: TRBJ1-6; cdr3_aa: ASSQGVRQGWYNSPLH
v_call: TRBV2; j_call: TRBJ1-2; cdr3_aa: ASSKDRADGYT
v_call: TRBV2; j_call: TRBJ2-2; cdr3_aa: ATRRGISGELF
v_call: TRBV10-3; j_call: TRBJ1-6; cdr3_aa: AISESTGGSPLH
v_call: TRBV2; j_call: TRBJ2-2; cdr3_aa: GAGNRGWSGELF
v_call: TRBV5-1; j_call: TRBJ1-5; cdr3_aa: ASSLGQEDQPQH
v_call: TRBV10-2; j_call: TRBJ1-6; cdr3_aa: ASSESRSPLH
v_call: TRBV24-1; j_call: TRBJ1-1; cdr3_aa: ATSPGEMNTEAF
v_call: TRBV7-6; j_call: TRBJ2-1; cdr3_aa: ASSLVGQSYNEQF
v_call: TRBV6-5; j_call: TRBJ2-1; cdr3_aa: ASRNDRGNYNEQF
v_call: TRBV5-1; j_call: TRBJ1-6; cdr3_aa: ASSAQGAPGNSPLH
v_call: TRBV27; j_call: TRBJ1-2; cdr3_aa: ASRQGATSPYGYT
v_call: TRBV7-8; j_call: TRBJ1-6; cdr3_aa: ASSPSGTGDSPLH
v_call: TRBV5-5; j_call: TRBJ2-3; cdr3_aa: ASSLIGGTWDTQY
v_call: TRBV5-1; j_call: TRBJ2-3; cdr3_aa: ASRLGQGKDTQY
v_call: TRBV5-6; j_call: TRBJ2-7; cdr3_aa: ASSASGRQGAYEQY
v_call: TRBV7-3; j_call: TRBJ2-3; cdr3_aa: ASSFGTTDTQY
v_call: TRBV7-9; j_call: TRBJ2-6; cdr3_aa: ASSPRYSGANVLT